The rows below give T cell receptor beta chains drawn from one sample of a study of blood T cell repertoires in COVID-19. TCRdb's copy holds only in-frame clones and misses some; the assay was immunoSEQ multiplex PCR. The sample has over 150,000 clones; about 90% are singletons. Material for sequencing was peripheral blood. The receptors stem from a man in his fifties or sixties with acute or convalescent COVID-19. Both conserved end residues are part of each CDR3. The order of the fields is V gene, J gene, D gene, clone size, CDR3 DNA, CDR3 protein. D genes are given only for firm matches. The listing skips clone size in some rows; elsewhere it reads once, few, many or a size class.

v_gene: TRBV29-1; j_gene: TRBJ2-2; d_gene: NA; abundance: NA; CDR3nt: TGCAGCGCTAGACTCACCGGGGAGCTGTTTTTT; CDR3aa: CSARLTGELFF
v_gene: TRBV14; j_gene: TRBJ2-2; d_gene: TRBD2; abundance: NA; CDR3nt: TGTGCCAGCAGCCTTGGACTAGCGGGAGGGGAGCTGTTTTTT; CDR3aa: CASSLGLAGGELFF
v_gene: TRBV5-1; j_gene: TRBJ2-3; d_gene: TRBD2; abundance: few; CDR3nt: TGCGCCAGCAGCGTCGGACTAGCGGTGGGAGAGGGGACGCAGTATTTT; CDR3aa: CASSVGLAVGEGTQYF
v_gene: TRBV27; j_gene: TRBJ2-7; d_gene: NA; abundance: NA; CDR3nt: TGTGCCAGCAGTTTACTACCCGGCGGTAGCGGGCGCGGGACAAACTACGAGCAGTACTTC; CDR3aa: CASSLLPGGSGRGTNYEQYF
v_gene: TRBV6-2/TRBV6-3; j_gene: TRBJ1-1; d_gene: NA; abundance: NA; CDR3nt: TGTGCCAGCAGTCTAAACAGGGACACTGAAGCTTTCTTT; CDR3aa: CASSLNRDTEAFF
v_gene: TRBV4-1; j_gene: TRBJ1-5; d_gene: NA; abundance: NA; CDR3nt: TGCGCCAGCAGCCAAGGAAGGGCCAGGGGAGAAACTCAGCCCCAGCATTTT; CDR3aa: CASSQGRARGETQPQHF
v_gene: TRBV27; j_gene: TRBJ1-6; d_gene: NA; abundance: NA; CDR3nt: TGTGCCAGCAGTTTAACGCCGCCGACTCAAAGGGGTTCACCCCTCCACTTT; CDR3aa: CASSLTPPTQRGSPLHF
v_gene: TRBV7-8; j_gene: TRBJ2-1; d_gene: TRBD1; abundance: NA; CDR3nt: TGTGCCAGCAGCCCCCTGACAGGGATGATTTACAATGAGCAGTTCTTC; CDR3aa: CASSPLTGMIYNEQFF
v_gene: TRBV12-2; j_gene: TRBJ2-5; d_gene: NA; abundance: NA; CDR3nt: TGTGCAAGTCGCTTAGGGCTAGCGGGAGTTCAAGAGACCCAGTACTTC; CDR3aa: CASRLGLAGVQETQYF
v_gene: TRBV18; j_gene: TRBJ1-2; d_gene: TRBD1; abundance: NA; CDR3nt: TGTGCCAGCTCACCAGGGGACAGGGGGTACTATGGCTACACCTTC; CDR3aa: CASSPGDRGYYGYTF
v_gene: TRBV3-1/TRBV3-2; j_gene: TRBJ1-6; d_gene: TRBD1; abundance: once; CDR3nt: TGTGCCAGCAGCCCCCGGGACAGGGCTTCTTCTAATTCACCCCTCCACTTT; CDR3aa: CASSPRDRASSNSPLHF
v_gene: TRBV25-1; j_gene: TRBJ2-3; d_gene: NA; abundance: NA; CDR3nt: TGTGCCAGCAGTGAGGACAGTGGGGTCGGGGGCACAGATACGCAGTATTTT; CDR3aa: CASSEDSGVGGTDTQYF
v_gene: TRBV6-2/TRBV6-3; j_gene: TRBJ1-1; d_gene: NA; abundance: NA; CDR3nt: TGTGCCAGCAGTATGCCCTACCGTGAAGCTTTCTTT; CDR3aa: CASSMPYREAFF
v_gene: TRBV19; j_gene: TRBJ1-1; d_gene: TRBD1; abundance: NA; CDR3nt: TGTGCCAGTAGTAGCCGGGACAGGGTTACTGAAGCTTTCTTT; CDR3aa: CASSSRDRVTEAFF
v_gene: TRBV5-1; j_gene: TRBJ2-7; d_gene: TRBD1; abundance: NA; CDR3nt: TGCGCCAGCAGCTCCCAGGACAGGGTTCTCTACGAGCAGTACTTC; CDR3aa: CASSSQDRVLYEQYF
v_gene: TRBV28; j_gene: TRBJ1-1; d_gene: NA; abundance: NA; CDR3nt: TGTGCCAGCAGTCAGGGGCTTCTTGGGAACACTGAAGCTTTCTTT; CDR3aa: CASSQGLLGNTEAFF
v_gene: TRBV11-3; j_gene: TRBJ2-3; d_gene: TRBD1; abundance: NA; CDR3nt: TGTGCCAGCAGCTCGGGACAGGTTTCGCAGTATTTT; CDR3aa: CASSSGQVSQYF
v_gene: TRBV7-2; j_gene: TRBJ2-1; d_gene: TRBD1; abundance: NA; CDR3nt: TGTGCCAGCAGCGAACCGGGGACAGGGGCAGTGAATGAGCAGTTCTTC; CDR3aa: CASSEPGTGAVNEQFF
v_gene: TRBV27; j_gene: TRBJ2-2; d_gene: NA; abundance: NA; CDR3nt: TGTGCCAGCAGTTTGGGCACCAACACCGGGGAGCTGTTTTTT; CDR3aa: CASSLGTNTGELFF
v_gene: TRBV5-1; j_gene: TRBJ2-1; d_gene: NA; abundance: NA; CDR3nt: TGCGCCAGCAGCTTTCAAAACTACAATGAGCAGTTCTTC; CDR3aa: CASSFQNYNEQFF
v_gene: TRBV7-8; j_gene: TRBJ1-2; d_gene: TRBD1; abundance: NA; CDR3nt: TGTGCCAGCAGCTTGGGACAGGGGTTCTCTGGCTACACCTTC; CDR3aa: CASSLGQGFSGYTF
v_gene: TRBV29-1; j_gene: TRBJ1-5; d_gene: NA; abundance: NA; CDR3nt: TGCAGCGTAGGTGCCAGGGATCAGCCCCAGCATTTT; CDR3aa: CSVGARDQPQHF
v_gene: TRBV7-2; j_gene: TRBJ2-2; d_gene: TRBD2; abundance: few; CDR3nt: TGTGCCAGCAGCCTCCTAGCGGGTGCTACCGGGGAGCTGTTTTTT; CDR3aa: CASSLLAGATGELFF
v_gene: TRBV7-3; j_gene: TRBJ2-6; d_gene: NA; abundance: few; CDR3nt: TGTGCCAGCAGCCTAGCTTCTGGCGGGGCCAACGTCCTGACTTTC; CDR3aa: CASSLASGGANVLTF
v_gene: TRBV5-4; j_gene: TRBJ2-7; d_gene: TRBD2; abundance: few; CDR3nt: TGTGCCAGCAGCGGAATAGCGGGAGGAACCTCCTACGAGCAGTACTTC; CDR3aa: CASSGIAGGTSYEQYF
v_gene: TRBV27; j_gene: TRBJ1-1; d_gene: TRBD1; abundance: NA; CDR3nt: TGTGCCAGCAGTTTACGGGGGGACAGGCGGAACACTGAAGCTTTCTTT; CDR3aa: CASSLRGDRRNTEAFF
v_gene: TRBV6-5; j_gene: TRBJ2-2; d_gene: NA; abundance: NA; CDR3nt: TGTGCCAGCAGTTACTCTAAGGGGGTGCCCGGGGAGCTGTTTTTT; CDR3aa: CASSYSKGVPGELFF
v_gene: TRBV19; j_gene: TRBJ2-1; d_gene: NA; abundance: NA; CDR3nt: TGTGCCAGTAGTATGTCCGGGATCAATGAGCAGTTCTTC; CDR3aa: CASSMSGINEQFF
v_gene: TRBV18; j_gene: TRBJ1-6; d_gene: NA; abundance: once; CDR3nt: TGTGCCAGCTCACAGGGAGATGGTAATTCACCCCTCCACTTT; CDR3aa: CASSQGDGNSPLHF
v_gene: TRBV12-3/TRBV12-4; j_gene: TRBJ1-5; d_gene: NA; abundance: NA; CDR3nt: TGTGCCAGCAGTTTAGGACAGAATCAGCCCCAGCATTTT; CDR3aa: CASSLGQNQPQHF
v_gene: TRBV6-2/TRBV6-3; j_gene: TRBJ2-3; d_gene: TRBD1; abundance: NA; CDR3nt: TGTGCCAGCAGTTACCGGGGACAGGGGGGTCTGGATACGCAGTATTTT; CDR3aa: CASSYRGQGGLDTQYF
v_gene: TRBV19; j_gene: TRBJ2-1; d_gene: TRBD2; abundance: NA; CDR3nt: TGTGCCAGTAGTATGGCGGGAGAGCACCTCAATGAGCAGTTCTTC; CDR3aa: CASSMAGEHLNEQFF
v_gene: TRBV10-3; j_gene: TRBJ1-5; d_gene: NA; abundance: NA; CDR3nt: TGTGCCATCAGTTGGACAGAGGCTGAGCCCCAGCATTTT; CDR3aa: CAISWTEAEPQHF
v_gene: TRBV4-1; j_gene: TRBJ2-3; d_gene: NA; abundance: once; CDR3nt: TGCGCCAGCAGCCAAGATAAGGGGGCGCGGGACGCAGATACGCAGTATTTT; CDR3aa: CASSQDKGARDADTQYF
v_gene: TRBV7-2; j_gene: TRBJ2-5; d_gene: NA; abundance: NA; CDR3nt: TGTGCCAGCAGCTTATCTGGCGGATGGGTAGAGACCCAGTACTTC; CDR3aa: CASSLSGGWVETQYF
v_gene: TRBV6-6; j_gene: TRBJ2-2; d_gene: TRBD2; abundance: NA; CDR3nt: TGTGCCAGCTCTTCGGGCGGGAGGGGCGACACCGGGGAGCTGTTTTTT; CDR3aa: CASSSGGRGDTGELFF
v_gene: TRBV5-1; j_gene: TRBJ2-1; d_gene: TRBD1; abundance: NA; CDR3nt: TGCGCCAGCAGCTCCCGGGACAGTGGCCTCTCCAATGAGCAGTTCTTC; CDR3aa: CASSSRDSGLSNEQFF
v_gene: TRBV5-4; j_gene: TRBJ2-2; d_gene: NA; abundance: NA; CDR3nt: TGTGCCAGCAGCTTGGAGCAGGGGACGGGGGAGCTGTTTTTT; CDR3aa: CASSLEQGTGELFF
v_gene: TRBV6-4; j_gene: TRBJ2-1; d_gene: TRBD2; abundance: NA; CDR3nt: TGTGCCAGCAGTGACGGCACTAGCGGAGAGAATGAGCAGTTCTTC; CDR3aa: CASSDGTSGENEQFF
v_gene: TRBV7-2; j_gene: TRBJ2-6; d_gene: NA; abundance: NA; CDR3nt: TGTGCCAGCAGCCTTGAGGCTGGGGCCAACGTCCTGACTTTC; CDR3aa: CASSLEAGANVLTF
v_gene: TRBV28; j_gene: TRBJ1-6; d_gene: TRBD1; abundance: once; CDR3nt: TGTGCCAGCAGTTTGGGTGACAGGGCAAATTCACCCCTCCACTTT; CDR3aa: CASSLGDRANSPLHF
v_gene: TRBV24-1; j_gene: TRBJ2-3; d_gene: TRBD2; abundance: NA; CDR3nt: TGTGCCACCAGTGAAGTGAGGTCTAGCGGGTCAGATACGCAGTATTTT; CDR3aa: CATSEVRSSGSDTQYF
v_gene: TRBV28; j_gene: TRBJ1-5; d_gene: NA; abundance: NA; CDR3nt: TGTGCCAGCAGTATTCTGACAGCCCGGGGCAATCAGCCCCAGCATTTT; CDR3aa: CASSILTARGNQPQHF
v_gene: TRBV7-2; j_gene: TRBJ1-1; d_gene: NA; abundance: NA; CDR3nt: TGTGCCAGCAGCCCGGACAGTAACACTGAAGCTTTCTTT; CDR3aa: CASSPDSNTEAFF
v_gene: TRBV3-1/TRBV3-2; j_gene: TRBJ2-3; d_gene: TRBD2; abundance: NA; CDR3nt: TGTGCCAGCAGCCACTTTCGACTAGCTAACCCAGATACGCAGTATTTT; CDR3aa: CASSHFRLANPDTQYF
v_gene: TRBV5-1; j_gene: TRBJ2-1; d_gene: TRBD2; abundance: NA; CDR3nt: TGCGCCAGCAGCCTTAGCGGGGCCTGGTACGATGAGCAGTTCTTC; CDR3aa: CASSLSGAWYDEQFF
v_gene: TRBV3-1/TRBV3-2; j_gene: TRBJ1-3; d_gene: NA; abundance: NA; CDR3nt: TGTGCCAGCAGCCGGTACAGGGTTAACACTGGAAACACCATATATTTT; CDR3aa: CASSRYRVNTGNTIYF
v_gene: TRBV12-1; j_gene: TRBJ1-2; d_gene: NA; abundance: NA; CDR3nt: TGTGCCAGCCTTTCCGGGACAGAAAGATATGGCTACACCTTC; CDR3aa: CASLSGTERYGYTF
v_gene: TRBV7-6; j_gene: TRBJ2-2; d_gene: NA; abundance: NA; CDR3nt: TGTGCCAGCAGCCTCGGACAGACCAACACCGGGGAGCTGTTTTTT; CDR3aa: CASSLGQTNTGELFF
v_gene: TRBV27; j_gene: TRBJ2-3; d_gene: NA; abundance: NA; CDR3nt: TGTGCCAGCAGTTTGCGGGGAGATACGCAGTATTTT; CDR3aa: CASSLRGDTQYF
v_gene: TRBV28; j_gene: TRBJ2-1; d_gene: TRBD1; abundance: NA; CDR3nt: TGTGCCAGCAGTTTATATGGGACAGGGACTTTCTATGAGCAGTTCTTC; CDR3aa: CASSLYGTGTFYEQFF
v_gene: TRBV11-2; j_gene: TRBJ2-5; d_gene: NA; abundance: NA; CDR3nt: TGTGCCAGCAGCTTAGGGACTATCCCGCAGGAGACCCAGTACTTC; CDR3aa: CASSLGTIPQETQYF
v_gene: TRBV9; j_gene: TRBJ2-1; d_gene: NA; abundance: NA; CDR3nt: TGTGCCAGCAGCGTAGAGGGAGATACCTACAATGAGCAGTTCTTC; CDR3aa: CASSVEGDTYNEQFF
v_gene: TRBV7-8; j_gene: TRBJ1-1; d_gene: NA; abundance: NA; CDR3nt: TGTGCCAGCAGCCCGGTAACCACCCGCGACACTGAAGCTTTCTTT; CDR3aa: CASSPVTTRDTEAFF
v_gene: TRBV25-1; j_gene: TRBJ1-4; d_gene: TRBD1; abundance: NA; CDR3nt: TGTGCCAGCAGTGAAGGACAGGCTGCAACTAATGAAAAACTGTTTTTT; CDR3aa: CASSEGQAATNEKLFF
v_gene: TRBV5-6; j_gene: TRBJ2-7; d_gene: TRBD1; abundance: few; CDR3nt: TGTGCCAGCAGCTTAAAACCGGGACAGGGGGCCTACGAGCAGTACTTC; CDR3aa: CASSLKPGQGAYEQYF
v_gene: TRBV7-6; j_gene: TRBJ2-7; d_gene: NA; abundance: NA; CDR3nt: TGTGCCAGCAGCTTAGCGAGAGCTTACGAGCAGTACTTC; CDR3aa: CASSLARAYEQYF
v_gene: TRBV27; j_gene: TRBJ1-6; d_gene: NA; abundance: once; CDR3nt: TGTGCCAGCAAAGGGGCATGGAATTCACCCCTCCACTTT; CDR3aa: CASKGAWNSPLHF
v_gene: TRBV3-1/TRBV3-2; j_gene: TRBJ2-1; d_gene: NA; abundance: few; CDR3nt: TGTGCCAGCAGCCAAGGGAGGCTAGCCTACAATGAGCAGTTCTTC; CDR3aa: CASSQGRLAYNEQFF